The 4 T cell receptor beta chains below come from one sample, sequenced in a study of CD8 T cells in ankylosing spondylitis. Using its own MiXCR run on the 5' RACE reads, TCRdb lists one record per CDR3 protein. The repertoire holds over 200,000 distinct CDR3 sequences, with around 16% as singletons. These receptors' antigens are unknown. Study results and caveats: Typical of ankylosing spondylitis blood, it appeared, was a TCR beta motif of eight highly homologous variants.

Sequenced input: blood, either unsorted or a sorted T cell fraction (not recorded which). Receptors were obtained from a male donor with ankylosing spondylitis.

The J gene is TRBJ2-1, the V gene TRBV27; weak D call: TRBD1 (5 bases). The germline CDR1 and CDR2 sequences are MNHEY and SMNVEV (reference sequence). This CDR3 region has 15 residues. V was trimmed by 2 bases and J by 0 bases, leaving 8 bases between them. CDR3 region: CASSLDSDSYNEQFF. Written as DNA, the CDR3 is TGTGCCAGCAGTTTAGACAGCGACTCCTACAATGAGCAGTTCTTC.

This clonotype turned up a few times. This rearrangement joins TRBV29-1 to TRBJ2-1; D may be TRBD2 (7 bases). The CDR3 covers 13 residues. Germline V gene lookup returns CDR1 SQVTM and CDR2 ANQGSEA. With 3 bases removed from V and 9 bases from J, the gap between germline ends came to 15 bases. The CDR3 sequence: CSVDLGGAGEQFF. CDR3 in DNA: TGCAGCGTTGATCTGGGGGGGGCTGGTGAGCAGTTCTTC.

This clonotype was recorded only once. The chain recombines TRBV12-3 or TRBV12-4 with TRBJ2-7, with 13 positions matching TRBD2. The CDR3 extends over 16 amino acids. Trimming took 6 bases from V and 2 from J; bases not matched to a gene: 7. The chain's CDR3 is CASRGTSGTAPYEQYF. CDR3 nucleotides: TGTGCCAGCAGGGGGACTAGCGGGACGGCTCCCTACGAGCAGTACTTC.

This clonotype was counted a few times. The chain combines TRBV7-3 with TRBJ2-1; 7 bases align to TRBD2. The junction had 10 bases not matched to a gene; V was cut back by 5 bases and J by 0 bases. The CDR3 is 17 amino acids. Germline CDR1 is SGHTA and CDR2 is FQGTGA. CDR3 in amino acids: CASSPSRGSSSYNEQFF. For the CDR3, the DNA is TGTGCCAGCAGCCCTTCTCGCGGGAGCTCCTCCTACAATGAGCAGTTCTTC.